The next 9 T cell receptor beta chains were all read from a single sample in a study of shared clonotypes between healthy human individuals. The repertoire was sequenced with immunoSEQ multiplex PCR; TCRdb's copy has only in-frame clones and lacks some. The top ten clones hold more than 10% of a sample with about 560,000 clones, around 78% of them seen once. Material for sequencing was PBMCs. The receptors shown here come from a woman between 40 and 55 years old in good health. Some clones in this sample may be carry-over from other donors' samples.

The chain carries TRBV9 and TRBJ1-3, with TRBD1 identical over 7 bases. CDR1 is SGDLS and CDR2 is YYNGEE in the germline V gene. This CDR3 is 16 amino acids long. With 0 bases clipped from V and 0 bases from J, the junction kept 3 bases outside the gene matches. The CDR3 DNA reads as TGTGCCAGCAGCGTAGTTCCAGGGGGCTCTGGAAACACCATATATTTT. It yields the protein CASSVVPGGSGNTIYF.

Concerning this clone: A far larger clone is a single base away, which makes a read error likely. The genes are TRBV27 and TRBJ2-5; 8 bases fit TRBD2. Germline CDR1 reads MNHEY; CDR2 reads SMNVEV (reference sequence). The CDR3 is 16 amino acids. This CDR3 is CASSKFGLAGQGTQYF. In nucleotides, the CDR3 is TGTGCCAGCAGTAAATTCGGACTAGCTGGCCAAGGGACCCAGTACTTC.

The rearrangement uses TRBV30 and TRBJ1-2, with unresolved D. This CDR3 has 11 residues. CDR1 and CDR2 (germline): GTSNPN, SVGIG (reference sequence). V was trimmed by 7 bases and J by 7 bases, leaving 13 bases between them. The CDR3 loop is CAYGPVGGYTF. CDR3 nucleotides: TGTGCCTACGGACCCGTGGGTGGCTACACCTTC.

In its sample, this clone was seen once. This chain connects TRBV15 to TRBJ2-3; TRBD1 might be the D (5 bases). Germline values: CDR1 LNHNV, CDR2 YYDKDF (reference sequence). This CDR3 is 16 amino acids long. V dropped 4 bases and J dropped 2 bases, with 16 bases sitting between them. DNA for the CDR3: TGTGCCACCAGCAACGGATGGGGCGGAAACACAGATACGCAGTATTTT. Amino acids: CATSNGWGGNTDTQYF.

This clone was detected many times. CDR3 sequence (DNA): TGTGCCAGCAGCCCCAGCGATACCGCCTACAATGAGCAGTTCTTC. Its protein is CASSPSDTAYNEQFF. The chain couples TRBV28 to TRBJ2-1; D unclear. The V end was cut by 6 bases, the J end by 2 bases, with 14 bases between. The CDR3 spans 15 residues. Germline values: CDR1 MDHEN, CDR2 SYDVKM.

With respect to this clone: The same CDR3 arises from other DNA sequences in this sample as well. The CDR3 region is CASSFGKDTEAFF. In DNA form, the CDR3 reads TGCGCCAGCAGCTTCGGTAAGGACACTGAAGCTTTCTTT. The rearrangement links TRBV5-1 to TRBJ1-1; D is ambiguous. The V and J ends lost 2 bases and 3 bases respectively, with 8 bases between them. Germline CDR1 reads SGHRS; CDR2 reads YFSETQ. The CDR3 runs to 13 residues.

The DNA for the CDR3 is TGTGCCAGCAGCGCGGCAAAAGACCTACCCTTATACAATGAGCAGTTCTTC. Translated, it gives CASSAAKDLPLYNEQFF. The chain recombines TRBV7-2 with TRBJ2-1; D call uncertain. CDR1 is SGHTA and CDR2 is FQGNSA in the germline V gene. The CDR3 contains 17 residues. V was shortened by 5 bases and J by 4 bases, with 21 bases between the two germline ends.

This clone was detected many times. The chain employs TRBV29-1 and TRBJ1-1, with 12 bases identical to TRBD1. Germline lookup yields CDR1 SQVTM and CDR2 ANQGSEA. This CDR3 contains 15 residues. The junction had 8 bases not matched to a gene; V was cut back by 5 bases and J by 4 bases. CDR3 coding DNA: TGCAGCGTTTCCCCCGTGGGACAGGGGGCCACTGAAGCTTTCTTT. Translated: CSVSPVGQGATEAFF.

This chain joins TRBV5-1 and TRBJ2-5; 8 bases map to TRBD1. CDR1 is SGHRS, CDR2 YFSETQ, per germline. CDR3 length: 16 amino acids. Trimming took 4 bases from V and 5 from J; bases not matched to a gene: 13. As DNA, the CDR3 is TGCGCCAGCAGCCTCTTTCCGGACAGGGTCCGGGAGACCCAGTACTTC. Translation: CASSLFPDRVRETQYF.